Following are 15 T cell receptor beta chains from one sample sequenced in a study of T cell repertoires in cytomegalovirus infection. These receptors have no identified antigens. TCRdb passed the reads through MiXCR, listing each CDR3 protein once. Here the sample spans roughly 570,000 distinct CDR3 sequences, approximately 40% being singletons. The input for sequencing was cultured PBMCs, taken from culture after CMV antigen stimulation. These TCRs come from a human donor in good health (CMV status not recorded). Some clones in this sample may be carry-over from other donors' samples.

The rearrangement joins TRBV7-8 to TRBJ1-2; weak D call: TRBD1 (5 bases). The CDR3 consists of 15 residues. Germline V gene sequence: CDR1 SGHVS, CDR2 FQNEAQ. V lost 5 bases and J lost 4, with 17 bases in between. CDR3 bases: TGTGCCAGCAGCCCCGCCTTTGACAGCATCTATGGCTACACCTTC. Amino acids: CASSPAFDSIYGYTF.

The chain uses TRBV7-2 and TRBJ2-7; D is undetermined. The germline V gene encodes CDR1 SGHTA and CDR2 FQGNSA. Trimming stripped 5 bases from V and 9 bases from J, with 17 bases between. The CDR3 contains 13 residues. CDR3 region: CASSPGYAQMQYF. The CDR3 region has the DNA TGTGCCAGCAGCCCCGGGTACGCTCAGATGCAGTACTTC.

CDR3 DNA: TGTGCCAGCAGCCTTAACAGGGGGAGGTACGAGCAGTACTTC. It translates to CASSLNRGRYEQYF. This chain uses TRBV7-2 with TRBJ2-7; 8 positions agree with TRBD1. The V gene end was trimmed by 5 bases and the J gene end by 4 bases; junction bases not matched to a gene: 7. This CDR3 has 14 amino acids. Germline CDR1 is SGHTA and CDR2 is FQGNSA.

CDR3 sequence (DNA): TGTGCCAGCATCACCGGCGGGGATACGCAGTATTTT. Its protein is CASITGGDTQYF. The genes are TRBV7-9 and TRBJ2-3; weak D call: TRBD2 (5 bases). CDR1 SEHNR and CDR2 FQNEAQ come from the germline V gene (reference sequence). V lost 7 bases, J lost 6 bases, and 11 bases lay in between. The CDR3 extends over 12 amino acids.

V and J are TRBV7-4 and TRBJ1-1; 8 bases agree with TRBD1. V was pared by 7 bases and J by 5 bases, with 9 bases of the junction left unmatched. The CDR3 is made up of 14 amino acids. Germline V gives CDR1 SGHVT, CDR2 SQSDAQ. The chain's CDR3 is CASNNGQGRTEAFF. Written as DNA, the CDR3 is TGTGCCAGCAACAATGGACAGGGCCGGACTGAAGCTTTCTTT.

This clonotype was detected once. V and J are TRBV7-2 and TRBJ2-1; TRBD1 might be the D (5 bases). Trimming removed 2 bases from V and 3 bases from J, with 20 bases in between. Germline CDR1 is SGHTA and CDR2 is FQGNSA. The CDR3 totals 18 residues. CDR3 coding DNA: TGTGCCAGCAGCTTACGCCGGTTATCTGGGGCTCTCTACAATGAGCAGTTCTTC. It specifies CASSLRRLSGALYNEQFF.

This chain links TRBV5-1 with TRBJ2-3; 7 nucleotides match TRBD1. The CDR3 totals 16 residues. Looked up from germline, CDR1 is SGHRS and CDR2 is YFSETQ. V lost 0 bases, J lost 1 base, and 5 bases stayed unmatched. The CDR3 bases are TGCGCCAGCAGCTTGGTGGCCGGGACAGGCACAGATACGCAGTATTTT. Protein product: CASSLVAGTGTDTQYF. Using reference TRBV5-1 and TRBJ2-3 for the parts outside the CDR3, the full variable domain is KAGVTQTPRYLIKTRGQQVTLSCSPISGHRSVSWYQQTPGQGLQFLFEYFSETQRNKGNFPGRFSGRQFSNSRSEMNVSTLELGDSALYLCASSLVAGTGTDTQYFGPGTRLTVL.

The CDR3 DNA sequence: TGTGCCATTATGGTGCCAGGGTTGTCCTACGAGCAGTACTTC. Its translation is CAIMVPGLSYEQYF. The V gene is TRBV10-3, the J gene TRBJ2-7, with D possibly matching TRBD1 (5 bases). This CDR3 spans 14 amino acids. The V gene lost 9 bases and the J gene lost 1 base, with 16 bases spanning the gap. From germline, CDR1 is ENHRY and CDR2 SYGVKD.

The chain is built from TRBV24-1 and TRBJ2-7; TRBD1 aligns across 9 bases. The junction had 3 bases not matched to a gene; V was cut back by 2 bases and J by 2 bases. The CDR3 loop spans 15 amino acids. Germline CDR1 is KGHDR and CDR2 is SFDVKD. Written as DNA, the CDR3 is TGTGCCACCAGTGATTCCCGGACAGGGGCCTACGAGCAGTACTTC. Its translation: CATSDSRTGAYEQYF.

This clonotype was counted between two and nine times. V and J are TRBV7-9 and TRBJ2-1, with unresolved D. The CDR3 is made up of 14 amino acids. The V gene lost 6 bases and the J gene lost 6 bases, with 15 bases spanning the gap. The germline V gene encodes CDR1 SEHNR and CDR2 FQNEAQ (reference sequence). CDR3 region: CASRLGSGSNEQFF. DNA for the CDR3: TGTGCCAGCAGACTTGGGTCTGGGTCCAATGAGCAGTTCTTC.

The V gene is TRBV12-3 or TRBV12-4, the J gene TRBJ1-2; possible D gene TRBD1, 5 bases. This CDR3 spans 12 amino acids. V was pared by 6 bases and J by 4 bases, with 9 bases between. The CDR3, as DNA: TGTGCCAGCAGCACCGGGGGCTATGGCTACACCTTC. Translation: CASSTGGYGYTF.

The chain uses TRBV7-2 and TRBJ1-1; possible D gene TRBD1, 6 bases. This CDR3 has 15 amino acids. The germline V gene encodes CDR1 SGHTA and CDR2 FQGNSA. Trimming shortened V by 5 bases and J by 0 bases, and 13 bases separated the two germline ends. The CDR3 sequence: CASSREGGLNTEAFF. CDR3 DNA: TGTGCCAGCAGCCGCGAGGGGGGGTTGAACACTGAAGCTTTCTTT.

The chain couples TRBV6-1 to TRBJ2-3; weak D call: TRBD1 (6 bases). The V gene's germline CDR1 is MNHNS and CDR2 SASEGT. The CDR3 has 14 residues. V lost 10 bases and J 2 bases, leaving 16 bases between the germline ends. The CDR3 spells CATPRGKTTDTQYF. CDR3 sequence (DNA): TGTGCCACCCCGAGGGGGAAAACCACAGATACGCAGTATTTT.

The rearrangement uses TRBV30 and TRBJ2-1; D is tentatively TRBD1 or TRBD2 (6 bases each). CDR1 GTSNPN and CDR2 SVGIG come from the germline V gene (reference sequence). The CDR3 length is 14 residues. Trimming took 4 bases from V and 4 from J, leaving 14 bases between them. CDR3 sequence (DNA): TGTGCCTGGATGGGGGCTAGCGTATACAATGAGCAGTTCTTC. It translates to CAWMGASVYNEQFF.

This clonotype was counted only a few times. The gene calls are TRBV6-1 and TRBJ2-1, with D possibly TRBD2 on 5 matching bases. V gave up 7 bases and J gave up 9 bases, with 19 bases separating them. The CDR3 spans 14 residues. CDR1 and CDR2 from the germline V gene are MNHNS and SASEGT. This CDR3 is CASKKLERASEQFF. The CDR3 DNA reads as TGTGCCAGCAAAAAATTAGAGAGGGCCAGTGAGCAGTTCTTC.